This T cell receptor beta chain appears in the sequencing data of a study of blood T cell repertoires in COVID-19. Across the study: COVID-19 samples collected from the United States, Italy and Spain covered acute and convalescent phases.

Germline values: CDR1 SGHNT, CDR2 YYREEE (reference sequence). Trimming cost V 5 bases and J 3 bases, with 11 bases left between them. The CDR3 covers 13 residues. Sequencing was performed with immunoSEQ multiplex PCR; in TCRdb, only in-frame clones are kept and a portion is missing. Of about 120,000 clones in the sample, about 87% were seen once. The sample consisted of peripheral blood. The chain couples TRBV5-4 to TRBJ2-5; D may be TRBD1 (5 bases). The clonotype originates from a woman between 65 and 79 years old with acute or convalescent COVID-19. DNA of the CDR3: TGTGCCAGCAGTGGACAAGGGAAAGAGACCCAGTACTTC. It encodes CASSGQGKETQYF. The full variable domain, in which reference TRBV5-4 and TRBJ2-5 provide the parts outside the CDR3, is ETGVTQSPTHLIKTRGQQVTLRCSSQSGHNTVSWYQQALGQGPQFIFQYYREEENGRGNFPPRFSGLQFPNYSSELNVNALELDDSALYLCASSGQGKETQYFGPGTRLLVL.